This T cell receptor beta chain came from a study of cytomegalovirus exposure and HLA in healthy donors (dated by TCRdb to 2016 to 2017). Study-level background: According to a later analysis, one platform produced both the 100 to 150 validation repertoires and the roughly 660 repertoires of the first cohort. To predict cytomegalovirus infection status, the study brought together high-throughput TCR immunosequencing, statistical association of individual TCRs with disease status, and machine learning. Along with the roughly 700-subject first cohort, a separate validation cohort of 120 different subjects was used. The study was designed to test whether signatures of past pathogen exposure could be identified by cataloging public T cell receptors.

On the study overall, not on this receptor specifically: A later analysis lacked HLA typing for the validation cohort, so it scored co-occurrence in that cohort across all 120 or so repertoires. A few of the identified cytomegalovirus-associated TCR beta chains were confirmed in vitro to be specific for cytomegalovirus antigens. A total of roughly 160 TCR beta chains were listed by the study as associated with cytomegalovirus. A later analysis found that TCRs clustered in the first cohort also tended to co-occur in the approximately 120 validation repertoires, with 90% to 95% of cluster scores above 0. The authors suggested that the approach could potentially be generalized to other disease states and immunological phenotypes. While some public TCRs were present in many individuals, most TCR sequences turned up only very rarely across donors. The classifier was reported to diagnose cytomegalovirus status with high specificity and sensitivity in both the original cohort and the validation cohort.

V lost 6 bases and J lost 7 bases, and the count of bases not matched to a germline gene is 6. The germline V gene gives CDR1 as MNHEY and CDR2 as SVGAGI. The CDR3 spans 13 residues, from the cysteine through the phenylalanine. Only the CDR3 part of the read is kept: 39 bases, read in frame from the first base. As to this clone: The antigen it recognizes is unknown. The record has no base qualities; no much larger clone is one base away.

Library preparation was by the immunoSEQ multiplex PCR assay. For the original study's pipeline: A statistical classification framework was built to diagnose cytomegalovirus status from the catalog of TCR beta chain sequences. The table was pulled from immuneACCESS by TCRdb, which kept in-frame rearrangements only. Such tables lose some clones; where checked, under half of the loss comes from unresolved V genes, and the rest has no known cause. V, J and clone size are those of that table, while D and trimming were read from the DNA. In all, the sample holds 140,000 or so clones, and approximately 89% of those were seen once. The top ten clones comprise 9% to 9.5% of the sample. The donors belonged to the validation cohort of around 120 subjects, which was separate from the roughly 670-subject first cohort.

Sequenced input: PBMCs. The chain joins TRBV6-5 to TRBJ1-2; 9 middle bases align to TRBD1. The TCR comes from a woman aged 18-29 years in good health and CMV-seropositive. This receptor has the CDR3 CASRLTGGSGYTF. The nucleotide sequence is TGTGCCAGCAGATTAACAGGGGGCAGTGGCTACACCTTC.